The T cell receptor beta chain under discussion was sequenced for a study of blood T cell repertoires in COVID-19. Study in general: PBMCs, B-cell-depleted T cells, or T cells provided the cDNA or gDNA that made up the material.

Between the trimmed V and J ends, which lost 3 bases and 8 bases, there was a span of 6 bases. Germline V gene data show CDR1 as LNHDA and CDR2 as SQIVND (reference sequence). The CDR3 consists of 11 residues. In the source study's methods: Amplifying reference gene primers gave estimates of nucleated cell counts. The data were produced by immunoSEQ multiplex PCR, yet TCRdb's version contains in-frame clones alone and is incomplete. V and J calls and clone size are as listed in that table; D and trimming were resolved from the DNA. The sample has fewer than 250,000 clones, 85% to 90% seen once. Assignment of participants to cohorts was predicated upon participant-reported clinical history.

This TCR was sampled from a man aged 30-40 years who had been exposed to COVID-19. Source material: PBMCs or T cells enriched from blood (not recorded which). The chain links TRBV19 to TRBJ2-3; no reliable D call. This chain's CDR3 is CASSMESTQYF. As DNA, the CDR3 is TGTGCCAGTAGTATGGAGTCTACGCAGTATTTT.